A selection of T cell receptor beta chains follows, all from one sample in a study of T cells after yellow fever vaccination. TCRdb re-called the 5' RACE reads through MiXCR, storing one row per CDR3 protein. The sample carries more than 55,000 distinct CDR3 sequences, roughly 7.4% recorded once. The sequenced sample was CD8+ T cells sorted from PBMCs, obtained 15 days after the yellow fever booster vaccination. These receptors were obtained from a young man who received the YFV17D yellow fever vaccine. CDR3s include the opening cysteine and the closing phenylalanine or tryptophan. A D gene is named only where the DNA matches it firmly. Clone sizes are given selectively: once, few, many, or a class where the clone is expanded.

length	size	V	D	J	CDR3	DNA
15	many	TRBV6-1	-	TRBJ1-4	CASSTSGQLNEKLFF	TGTGCCAGCAGTACGTCAGGACAGCTAAATGAAAAACTGTTTTTT
14	many	TRBV25-1	-	TRBJ1-4	CASSQGGANEKLFF	TGTGCCAGCAGTCAAGGTGGGGCTAATGAAAAACTGTTTTTT
17	many	TRBV12-3/TRBV12-4	-	TRBJ2-3	CASSPTLLEGATDTQYF	TGTGCCAGCAGTCCGACCCTCTTGGAGGGCGCCACAGATACGCAGTATTTT
17	many	TRBV4-3	TRBD2	TRBJ2-1	CASSPLTLAGGGDEQFF	TGCGCCAGCAGCCCCCTCACTCTAGCGGGAGGGGGGGATGAGCAGTTCTTC
17	many	TRBV6-2/TRBV6-3	-	TRBJ2-1	CASSYGFAAGSYNEQFF	TGTGCCAGCAGTTACGGTTTCGCAGCCGGCTCCTACAATGAGCAGTTCTTC
18	many	TRBV12-3/TRBV12-4	TRBD1	TRBJ2-1	CASSLATGGAVGYNEQFF	TGTGCCAGCAGTTTAGCGACAGGGGGCGCCGTTGGTTACAATGAGCAGTTCTTC
15	many	TRBV29-1	-	TRBJ2-1	CSVDIIRVENNEQFF	TGCAGCGTTGACATAATCAGGGTGGAAAACAATGAGCAGTTCTTC
15	many	TRBV27	TRBD2	TRBJ2-7	CASSFGSSGSNEQYF	TGTGCCAGCAGTTTCGGCTCTAGCGGGAGTAATGAGCAGTACTTC
13	-	TRBV7-2	-	TRBJ2-7	CASSLGRTPEQYF	TGTGCCAGCAGCTTGGGCAGGACCCCCGAGCAGTACTTC
12	many	TRBV10-2	-	TRBJ2-2	CASRGPTGELFF	TGCGCCAGCAGAGGACCCACCGGGGAGCTGTTTTTT
15	many	TRBV19	TRBD2	TRBJ2-1	CASSIAGLAGNEQFF	TGTGCCAGTAGTATCGCCGGACTAGCGGGTAATGAGCAGTTCTTC
14	many	TRBV3-1	-	TRBJ2-7	CASSPPGQGYEQYF	TGTGCCAGCAGCCCCCCCGGGCAGGGCTACGAGCAGTACTTC
14	few	TRBV12-3/TRBV12-4	-	TRBJ2-7	CASSFQGYSYEQYF	TGTGCCAGCAGTTTCCAAGGATACTCCTACGAGCAGTACTTC
15	many	TRBV6-5	-	TRBJ2-5	CASSYRGGVRETQYF	TGTGCCAGCAGTTACAGAGGAGGAGTTCGAGAGACCCAGTACTTC
13	many	TRBV29-1	TRBD1	TRBJ2-7	CSVVRQGPYEQYF	TGCAGCGTTGTTCGACAGGGCCCCTACGAGCAGTACTTC
17	many	TRBV7-2	-	TRBJ2-1	CASSSRLQGGPDNEQFF	TGTGCCAGCAGCTCCCGCCTACAGGGGGGGCCCGACAATGAGCAGTTCTTC
13	few	TRBV6-5	-	TRBJ2-7	CASSPRPWDEQYF	TGTGCCAGCAGCCCGAGGCCTTGGGACGAGCAGTACTTC
16	many	TRBV7-2	TRBD2	TRBJ2-7	CASSPGTSGRAYEQYF	TGTGCCAGCAGCCCTGGGACTAGCGGGAGGGCGTACGAGCAGTACTTC
15	few	TRBV10-1	TRBD2	TRBJ2-1	CASSVFASGSGEQFF	TGCGCCAGCAGTGTGTTCGCTAGCGGGAGCGGTGAGCAGTTCTTC
15	many	TRBV4-3	TRBD1	TRBJ1-6	CASSRGQGGNSPLHF	TGCGCCAGCAGCCGCGGACAGGGAGGGAATTCACCCCTCCACTTT
13	-	TRBV11-3	-	TRBJ1-1	CASSPESSEQAFF	TGTGCCAGCAGCCCAGAATCCTCGGAGCAAGCTTTCTTT
14	many	TRBV5-1	-	TRBJ2-7	CASSQESLGNEQYF	TGCGCCAGCAGTCAGGAGTCCCTCGGGAACGAGCAGTACTTC
17	many	TRBV2	TRBD2	TRBJ2-1	CASSEATGLAEYNEQFF	TGTGCCAGCAGTGAGGCGACCGGACTAGCGGAGTACAATGAGCAGTTCTTC
15	many	TRBV9	-	TRBJ1-3	CALLDELASGNTIYF	TGTGCGCTATTGGACGAACTGGCCTCTGGAAACACCATATATTTT
17	-	TRBV5-5	-	TRBJ2-2	CASSLGAGIIEAGELFF	TGTGCCAGCAGCTTGGGGGCAGGGATAATCGAAGCCGGGGAGCTGTTTTTT
14	many	TRBV6-2/TRBV6-3	-	TRBJ2-1	CASSYHGQVNEQFF	TGTGCCAGCAGTTACCATGGGCAGGTCAATGAGCAGTTCTTC
16	-	TRBV7-9	TRBD1	TRBJ2-7	CASSSGTGPTVYEQYF	TGTGCCAGCAGCTCAGGGACAGGCCCGACCGTCTACGAGCAGTACTTC
15	many	TRBV9	TRBD2	TRBJ2-7	CASSVLASGTDEQYF	TGTGCCAGCAGCGTACTGGCTAGCGGAACAGACGAGCAGTACTTC
15	many	TRBV6-5	TRBD2	TRBJ2-3	CASSTGGGETDTQYF	TGTGCCAGCAGTACGGGGGGAGGCGAAACAGATACGCAGTATTTT
14	many	TRBV6-1	-	TRBJ2-3	CASRPGSTTDTQYF	TGTGCCAGCAGGCCGGGATCTACCACAGATACGCAGTATTTT
16	-	TRBV20-1	TRBD1	TRBJ1-2	CSAREQNRDRAYGYTF	TGCAGTGCTAGAGAGCAGAACCGGGACAGGGCCTATGGCTACACCTTC
16	medium-sized	TRBV6-5	TRBD1	TRBJ2-2	CASSSGTGSPTGELFF	TGTGCCAGCAGCTCCGGGACAGGGAGCCCCACCGGGGAGCTGTTTTTT
13	many	TRBV25-1	-	TRBJ2-7	CASSDFFGGEQYF	TGTGCCAGCAGTGACTTCTTTGGCGGAGAGCAGTACTTC
14	many	TRBV7-2	TRBD1	TRBJ2-1	CASSPDRAVVEQFF	TGTGCCAGCAGCCCAGACAGGGCGGTGGTTGAGCAGTTCTTC
13	many	TRBV20-1	-	TRBJ2-7	CSAAGLHSYEQYF	TGCAGTGCTGCGGGACTTCACTCCTACGAGCAGTACTTC
12	many	TRBV29-1	TRBD2	TRBJ2-7	CSASFGRGEQYF	TGCAGCGCCTCGTTTGGGCGGGGGGAGCAGTACTTC
15	-	TRBV27	TRBD2	TRBJ2-7	CASGTSGASSYEQYF	TGTGCCAGCGGGACTAGCGGGGCCTCCTCCTACGAGCAGTACTTC
14	many	TRBV12-3/TRBV12-4	-	TRBJ2-4	CASSGDSGRNIQYF	TGTGCCAGCAGTGGCGACTCTGGTCGGAACATTCAGTACTTC
15	many	TRBV20-1	-	TRBJ2-1	CSAWPPSTRYNEQFF	TGCAGTGCTTGGCCCCCGAGTACCCGCTACAATGAGCAGTTCTTC
14	many	TRBV5-1	-	TRBJ2-1	CASRDRDSYNEQFF	TGCGCCAGCAGGGACCGGGACTCCTACAATGAGCAGTTCTTC
13	many	TRBV28	-	TRBJ2-3	CASSLLLGDTQYF	TGTGCCAGCAGTTTGCTGCTCGGAGATACGCAGTATTTT
13	-	TRBV6-5	-	TRBJ1-2	CASSYGGTYGYTF	TGTGCCAGCAGTTATGGAGGGACCTATGGCTACACCTTC
14	once	TRBV20-1	-	TRBJ2-2	CSAGGLASTGELFF	TGCAGTGCTGGGGGTCTAGCCAGCACCGGGGAGCTGTTTTTT
19	many	TRBV12-5	TRBD2	TRBJ2-3	CASGFSSGTSGTSTDTQYF	TGTGCTAGTGGTTTTTCCTCCGGGACTAGCGGCACTAGCACAGATACGCAGTATTTT
13	many	TRBV12-3/TRBV12-4	-	TRBJ2-5	CASSLEGVETQYF	TGTGCCAGCAGTTTAGAGGGAGTGGAGACCCAGTACTTC
16	many	TRBV23-1	TRBD1	TRBJ1-5	CASSQPDRGGNQPQHF	TGCGCCAGCAGTCAACCAGACAGGGGCGGCAATCAGCCCCAGCATTTT
12	many	TRBV11-2	-	TRBJ1-4	CASSFWGEKLFF	TGTGCCAGCAGCTTCTGGGGTGAAAAACTGTTTTTT
15	many	TRBV7-9	-	TRBJ1-1	CASSLATLLNGEAFF	TGTGCCAGCAGCTTAGCTACACTATTGAACGGTGAAGCTTTCTTT
15	-	TRBV6-2/TRBV6-3	-	TRBJ2-1	CASSYTGLTYNEQFF	TGTGCCAGCAGTTACACCGGACTAACCTACAATGAGCAGTTCTTC
18	few	TRBV5-1	TRBD1	TRBJ2-4	CASSLLGVAGGTKNIQYF	TGCGCCAGCAGCTTGCTGGGGGTGGCAGGGGGCACCAAAAACATTCAGTACTTC
16	many	TRBV27	-	TRBJ2-3	CASSNLAATGTDTQYF	TGTGCCAGCAGTAACCTAGCCGCTACCGGCACAGATACGCAGTATTTT
16	many	TRBV27	TRBD2	TRBJ2-1	CASRRPGLARNNEQFF	TGTGCCAGCAGGAGACCAGGACTAGCAAGAAACAATGAGCAGTTCTTC
14	many	TRBV7-3	TRBD1	TRBJ2-3	CASSSGQGADTQYF	TGTGCCAGCAGCTCGGGACAGGGGGCAGATACGCAGTATTTT
16	few	TRBV7-8	TRBD2	TRBJ2-3	CASSLAPSGSTDTQYF	TGTGCCAGCAGCTTAGCGCCTAGCGGGAGCACAGATACGCAGTATTTT
15	many	TRBV12-3/TRBV12-4	TRBD2	TRBJ2-3	CASSLYTLAGDTQYF	TGTGCCAGCAGTTTATATACCCTAGCGGGAGATACGCAGTATTTT
14	many	TRBV15	-	TRBJ2-7	CATRLPTANYEQYF	TGTGCCACCAGACTTCCAACAGCGAACTACGAGCAGTACTTC